The 25 T cell receptor beta chains given below trace back to one sample, sequenced in a study of regulatory T cells in long-lasting Graves disease. Described time point: persistent/refractory GD, antithyroid drugs over 5 years with positive TRAb. Scientists built the TCR library using RNA that was extracted from PBMCs. Construction of the TCR beta libraries employed iRepertoire HTBI primers in conjunction with Arm-PCR of CDR3 regions. TCRdb ran MiXCR on the multiplex PCR reads and lists one entry per CDR3 protein. Of a few hundred thousand distinct CDR3 sequences in the sample, 20% to 25% are singletons; the top ten hold around 24%. The source material was peripheral blood mononuclear cells (PBMCs), sampled when the disease was refractory, from a patient treated with antithyroid drugs. The receptors derive from a female donor with Graves disease.

The chain combines TRBV29-1 with TRBJ1-6; a possible D gene is TRBD1 (6 bases). Germline V gene data show CDR1 as SQVTM and CDR2 as ANQGSEA. CDR3 length: 13 residues. The V gene lost 4 bases and the J gene lost 7 bases, with 11 bases spanning the gap. The CDR3, as DNA: TGCAGCGTTGCGGAGGGACAAAATTCACCCCTCCACTTT. Its translation is CSVAEGQNSPLHF.

This clonotype was seen many times. This rearrangement joins TRBV20-1 to TRBJ2-7, with no clear D. Germline V gene data show CDR1 as DFQATT and CDR2 as SNEGSKA (reference sequence). The CDR3 extends over 12 amino acids. Trimming shortened V by 3 bases and J by 2 bases, and 8 bases separated the two germline ends. The CDR3 coding sequence is TGCAGTGCTAGCGTCACTACCTACGAGCAGTACTTC. Its translation: CSASVTTYEQYF.

The table lists this clonotype with many counts. The chain has TRBV20-1 and TRBJ1-5; the D gene is possibly TRBD1 (5 bases). Germline V lookup: CDR1 DFQATT, CDR2 SNEGSKA (reference sequence). CDR3 length: 13 amino acids. V dropped 3 bases and J dropped 1 base, with 7 bases sitting between them. This CDR3 is CSASQGSNQPQHF. CDR3 DNA sequence: TGCAGTGCTAGTCAGGGCAGCAATCAGCCCCAGCATTTT.

This clonotype was observed a handful of times. The chain combines TRBV5-1 with TRBJ1-5; D gene ambiguous. Germline V gives CDR1 SGHRS, CDR2 YFSETQ. The V end lost 4 bases, the J end lost 3 bases, and 8 bases lay between the germline ends. The CDR3 is 13 residues long. The CDR3 DNA is TGCGCCAGCAGCCCTTCCTACAATCAGCCCCAGCATTTT. This translates into CASSPSYNQPQHF.

The rearrangement joins TRBV7-9 to TRBJ2-5, with 9 nucleotides matching TRBD1. Unmatched junction bases numbered 9, after V lost 4 bases and J lost 3 bases. CDR1 and CDR2 from the germline V gene are SEHNR and FQNEAQ (reference sequence). This CDR3 is built from 16 residues. CDR3 DNA sequence: TGTGCCAGCAGCTACACGCCGGGACAGGGTAAAGAGACCCAGTACTTC. As protein: CASSYTPGQGKETQYF. The full variable domain, completed using reference TRBV7-9 and TRBJ2-5, is DTGVSQNPRHKITKRGQNVTFRCDPISEHNRLYWYRQTLGQGPEFLTYFQNEAQLEKSRLLSDRFSAERPKGSFSTLEIQRTEQGDSAMYLCASSYTPGQGKETQYFGPGTRLLVL.

The rearrangement joins TRBV30 to TRBJ2-7, with D perhaps matching TRBD2 (6 bases). Germline values: CDR1 GTSNPN, CDR2 SVGIG (reference sequence). The length of the CDR3 is 13 residues. Deletions cut 4 bases from V and 3 bases from J, with 13 bases between. The CDR3 DNA sequence: TGTGCCTGGACCCCGACTAGGCGCTACGAGCAGTACTTC. Translation gives CAWTPTRRYEQYF.

Here the CDR3 reads CASSLRTYSYEQYF. The CDR3 bases are TGTGCCAGCAGCTTAAGGACGTACTCCTACGAGCAGTACTTC. The chain combines TRBV11-2 with TRBJ2-7, with D unresolved. Deletions cut 2 bases from V and 0 bases from J, with 8 bases between. There are 14 residues in the CDR3. CDR1 and CDR2 (germline): SGHAT, FQNNGV.

The table lists this clonotype with many counts. The rearrangement links TRBV2 to TRBJ2-7, with 9 bases lining up with TRBD1. CDR1 and CDR2 (germline): SNHLY, FYNNEI. The CDR3 runs to 16 residues. The V segment lost 6 bases and the J segment 3 bases; nucleotides outside the gene matches: 12. The CDR3 DNA sequence: TGTGCCAGCAGAGCGCCACCGGGACAGGGAGTCTACGAGCAGTACTTC. The encoded protein is CASRAPPGQGVYEQYF. Together with reference TRBV2 and TRBJ2-7, the CDR3 gives the full variable domain: EPEVTQTPSHQVTQMGQEVILRCVPISNHLYFYWYRQILGQKVEFLVSFYNNEISEKSEIFDDQFSVERPDGSNFTLKIRSTKLEDSAMYFCASRAPPGQGVYEQYFGPGTRLTVT.

This clonotype appeared once. The V call is TRBV5-1, the J call TRBJ2-3; D may be TRBD1 or TRBD2 (5 bases each). CDR3 length: 15 amino acids. Trimming removed 3 bases at V and 2 bases at J, with 13 bases between. Germline lookup yields CDR1 SGHRS and CDR2 YFSETQ. In DNA, the CDR3 is TGCGCCAGCAGCTCATCCGGGACGCTCACAGATACGCAGTATTTT. Its protein product is CASSSSGTLTDTQYF.

This clonotype was counted ten times or more. This chain joins TRBV16 and TRBJ1-2; D remains ambiguous. The germline gives CDR1 KGHSY, CDR2 FQNENV. CDR3 length: 13 residues. V lost 0 bases to trimming and J lost 5 bases, with 7 bases between them. Here the CDR3 reads CASSQSTAYGYTF. Written as DNA, the CDR3 is TGTGCCAGCAGCCAATCAACAGCATATGGCTACACCTTC.

V and J are TRBV28 and TRBJ2-7; D possibly corresponds to TRBD2 (7 bases). Between the trimmed V and J ends, which lost 4 bases and 4 bases, there was a span of 14 bases. This CDR3 is 14 amino acids long. Germline assignment: CDR1 MDHEN and CDR2 SYDVKM. CDR3 DNA: TGTGCCAGCAGTTCTGGGGGGGCGCGATACGAGCAGTACTTC. It is translated as CASSSGGARYEQYF.

The chain combines TRBV4-2 with TRBJ1-2; D is undetermined. CDR3 size: 13 residues. Trimming left V 0 bases short and J 2 bases short, with 4 bases between. Germline CDR1 LGHNA, CDR2 YNFKEQ. In nucleotides, the CDR3 is TGTGCCAGCAGCCAAGATCCGAACTATGGCTACACCTTC. Its protein is CASSQDPNYGYTF.

This clonotype came up a few times. The gene calls are TRBV15 and TRBJ1-5; 11 nucleotides agree with TRBD1. Germline lookup yields CDR1 LNHNV and CDR2 YYDKDF (reference sequence). The CDR3 length is 18 residues. V was clipped by 3 bases and J by 4 bases; unmatched bases: 11. The CDR3 loop reads CATSRLDWDRGSNQPQHF. The CDR3 coding sequence is TGTGCCACCAGCAGGTTAGATTGGGACAGGGGGAGTAATCAGCCCCAGCATTTT.

This rearrangement joins TRBV6-1 to TRBJ2-2, with D perhaps TRBD2 (5 bases). Germline V gene lookup returns CDR1 MNHNS and CDR2 SASEGT. CDR3 size: 15 residues. V was pared by 4 bases and J by 6 bases, with 15 bases between. The CDR3 DNA reads TGTGCCAGCAGTGCCGGGGTAGGCGTCGCCGGGGAGCTGTTTTTT. It specifies CASSAGVGVAGELFF.

The sample holds a few counts of this clonotype. The gene calls are TRBV6-5 and TRBJ1-2, with unresolved D. The CDR3 extends over 14 amino acids. Trimming took 0 bases from V and 2 from J, leaving 7 bases between them. The germline V gene encodes CDR1 MNHEY and CDR2 SVGAGI. The CDR3 spells CASSYSKRNYGYTF. In nucleotides, the CDR3 is TGTGCCAGCAGTTACTCGAAGCGAAACTATGGCTACACCTTC.

This clonotype was detected many times. The chain is built from TRBV2 and TRBJ2-2; TRBD1 aligns across 9 bases. CDR1 and CDR2 (germline): SNHLY, FYNNEI. V lost 5 bases and J lost 4; bases outside the gene matches: 5. The CDR3 loop spans 15 amino acids. CDR3 amino acids: CASSPGTGFTGELFF. CDR3 sequence (DNA): TGTGCCAGCAGTCCCGGGACAGGGTTCACCGGGGAGCTGTTTTTT.

This clonotype was seen a handful of times. This sequence joins TRBV7-9 and TRBJ2-7, with D possibly being TRBD2 (6 bases). The CDR3 is 15 residues long. The V gene lost 2 bases and the J gene lost 1 base, with 12 bases spanning the gap. Germline V gene lookup returns CDR1 SEHNR and CDR2 FQNEAQ (reference sequence). For the CDR3, the DNA is TGTGCCAGCAGCTTATTCCCAGGGAGGTCCTACGAGCAGTACTTC. It specifies CASSLFPGRSYEQYF.

The sample holds a few counts of this clonotype. This chain joins TRBV7-9 and TRBJ1-3; possibly TRBD1 for D (6 bases). Germline-derived CDR1 and CDR2 are SEHNR and FQNEAQ (reference sequence). The CDR3 covers 16 residues. Trimming took off 5 bases at V and 4 bases at J, with 18 bases between the two ends. CDR3 region: CASSPSGTSVGNTIYF. CDR3 DNA: TGTGCCAGCAGCCCATCCGGGACATCTGTAGGAAACACCATATATTTT.

This chain links TRBV6-5 with TRBJ2-2; tentatively, D is TRBD1 (6 bases). The V end was cut by 4 bases, the J end by 7 bases, with 13 bases between. In germline, CDR1 is MNHEY, CDR2 SVGAGI. The CDR3 spans 14 residues. The CDR3 region has the DNA TGTGCCAGCAGTTCAACAGGGATAGGCGGGGAGCTGTTTTTT. Translating gives CASSSTGIGGELFF.

This clonotype was found many times. The rearrangement joins TRBV2 to TRBJ1-3, with 7 bases matching TRBD1. Trimming took 6 bases from V and 6 from J; bases not matched to a gene: 14. Looked up from germline, CDR1 is SNHLY and CDR2 is FYNNEI. The CDR3 is 16 amino acids. CDR3 region: CASRRILDRTLNTIYF. Written as DNA, the CDR3 is TGTGCCAGCAGGAGAATCTTGGACAGGACCCTAAACACCATATATTTT.

This clonotype was picked up one time. This chain uses TRBV28 with TRBJ2-1; 12 bases map to TRBD2. The germline V gene encodes CDR1 MDHEN and CDR2 SYDVKM. Trimming cost V 7 bases and J 6 bases; bases outside gene matches: 7. This CDR3 contains 15 residues. This chain's CDR3 is CASTAGLAGFNEQFF. CDR3 bases: TGTGCCAGCACCGCCGGACTAGCGGGATTCAATGAGCAGTTCTTC.

This clonotype was seen at least ten times. This chain connects TRBV2 to TRBJ1-5; 9 bases map to TRBD1. The V gene's germline CDR1 is SNHLY and CDR2 FYNNEI. Trimming removed 6 bases from V and 8 bases from J; junction bases left unmatched: 11. This CDR3 region has 15 residues. In nucleotides, the CDR3 is TGTGCCAGCAGGGGGACAGGGTACGTTGAAGAGCCCCAGCATTTT. Its translation: CASRGTGYVEEPQHF.

The rearrangement links TRBV13 to TRBJ2-7, with a weak D call TRBD1 (6 bases). CDR1 is PRHDT, CDR2 FYEKMQ, per germline (reference sequence). The CDR3 loop spans 15 amino acids. Trimming removed 0 bases from V and 4 bases from J, with 13 bases in between. The CDR3, as DNA: TGTGCCAGCAGCTTAGGATACAGGGTTTTGTACGAGCAGTACTTC. Translation gives CASSLGYRVLYEQYF.

The gene calls are TRBV18 and TRBJ1-1; D is unclear. CDR3 length equals 14 residues. Between the trimmed V and J ends, which lost 6 bases and 6 bases, there was a span of 17 bases. Per germline, CDR1 KGHSH and CDR2 LQKENI. CDR3 region: CASSTKEGNAEAFF. The CDR3 nucleotides read TGTGCCAGCTCCACGAAGGAAGGAAACGCTGAAGCTTTCTTT.

This clonotype was counted at least ten times. The V gene is TRBV7-2, the J gene TRBJ1-5, with D unresolved. CDR3 length: 15 amino acids. Deletions cut 2 bases from V and 3 bases from J, with 11 bases between. CDR1 and CDR2 from the germline V gene are SGHTA and FQGNSA. The CDR3 bases are TGTGCCAGCAGCTTATCGTCTGTCTACAATCAGCCCCAGCATTTT. Protein product: CASSLSSVYNQPQHF.